Listed below are T cell receptor beta chains from one sample, sequenced in a study of cytomegalovirus exposure and HLA in healthy donors. Only in-frame clones appear in the TCRdb table, and some are missing; sequencing was by immunoSEQ multiplex PCR. The sample contains about 200,000 clones, over 75% of which appear only once. The sample consisted of PBMCs. The receptors originated from a woman between 50 and 59 years old in good health and CMV-seronegative. CDR3s include the opening cysteine and the closing phenylalanine or tryptophan. A D gene is named only where the DNA matches it firmly. The size field is filled for only some rows; it gives once, few, many or a size class.

clone_size	v_call	j_call	d_call	cdr3_aa	cdr3_nt
.	TRBV21-1	TRBJ2-7	.	CASSNTGYEQYF	TGTGCCAGCAGCAACACTGGCTACGAGCAGTACTTC
.	TRBV9	TRBJ2-1	TRBD2	CASSVAGTSLWQFF	TGTGCCAGCAGCGTAGCTGGGACTAGTCTTTGGCAGTTCTTC
.	TRBV28	TRBJ2-1	.	CASSLALPGEQFF	TGTGCCAGCAGTTTAGCCCTTCCGGGAGAGCAGTTCTTC
.	TRBV7-9	TRBJ1-5	TRBD1	CASSLGTGNLHQPQHF	TGTGCCAGCAGCTTAGGGACAGGGAATCTCCATCAGCCCCAGCATTTT
.	TRBV30	TRBJ1-5	TRBD1	CAWMGQPNQPQHF	TGTGCCTGGATGGGACAGCCAAATCAGCCCCAGCATTTT
.	TRBV19	TRBJ1-5	TRBD1	CASSPRQGGNQPQHF	TGTGCCAGTAGTCCCCGACAGGGTGGCAATCAGCCCCAGCATTTT
.	TRBV29-1	TRBJ2-3	.	CSVATQGRGTDTQYF	TGCAGCGTTGCGACACAGGGACGGGGAACAGATACGCAGTATTTT
.	TRBV28	TRBJ1-5	.	CASSSPTGSGNQPQHF	TGTGCCAGCAGTTCCCCTACAGGTTCCGGGAATCAGCCCCAGCATTTT
.	TRBV5-1	TRBJ2-7	.	CASSFYRDSEQYF	TGCGCCAGCAGCTTTTACCGGGACTCCGAGCAGTACTTC
few	TRBV19	TRBJ1-4	TRBD1	CASSVDRGSEKLFF	TGTGCCAGTAGTGTCGACAGGGGCTCGGAAAAACTGTTTTTT
few	TRBV5-1	TRBJ2-1	.	CASSPSSSNEQFF	TGCGCCAGCAGCCCTTCTAGTAGCAATGAGCAGTTCTTC
.	TRBV7-2	TRBJ1-5	.	CASSSSVSNQPQHF	TGTGCCAGCAGCTCTTCGGTTAGCAATCAGCCCCAGCATTTT
.	TRBV7-6	TRBJ2-1	.	CASSLPRTGRRTRTSRNEQFF	TGTGCCAGCAGCTTACCAAGGACAGGGCGGCGGACTAGAACTAGCCGCAATGAGCAGTTCTTC
.	TRBV28	TRBJ1-1	TRBD1	CASSLLTGTPFF	TGTGCCAGCAGTTTATTGACAGGGACTCCTTTCTTT
.	TRBV28	TRBJ2-2	TRBD2	CASSLIVAGGIGTGELFF	TGTGCCAGCAGTTTAATAGTAGCGGGAGGTATAGGAACCGGGGAGCTGTTTTTT
.	TRBV19	TRBJ2-5	TRBD2	CASRSGGRARETQYF	TGTGCCAGTAGGAGTGGCGGGAGGGCCCGGGAGACCCAGTACTTC
.	TRBV7-2	TRBJ1-5	TRBD1	CASSAQGQSDQPQHF	TGTGCCAGCAGCGCACAGGGACAGAGTGATCAGCCCCAGCATTTT
once	TRBV27	TRBJ2-1	TRBD2	CASRGLSGGSYNEQFF	TGTGCCAGCAGGGGGCTTAGCGGGGGCTCCTACAATGAGCAGTTCTTC
.	TRBV5-1	TRBJ2-3	TRBD2	CASTSTGGDTQYF	TGCGCCAGCACCTCAACGGGGGGAGATACGCAGTATTTT
.	TRBV28	TRBJ2-1	TRBD2	CASSPSGTRYNEQFF	TGTGCCAGCAGCCCTAGCGGGACCCGCTACAATGAGCAGTTCTTC
.	TRBV25-1	TRBJ1-1	.	CASSEGGVNTEAFF	TGTGCCAGCAGCGAGGGGGGGGTTAACACTGAAGCTTTCTTT
.	TRBV15	TRBJ1-4	.	CATSRDLAGGTYEKLFF	TGTGCCACCAGCAGAGATCTCGCCGGGGGGACATATGAAAAACTGTTTTTT
.	TRBV28	TRBJ1-6	.	CASTTGRSPLHF	TGTGCCAGCACCACTGGGCGTTCACCCCTCCACTTT
.	TRBV5-1	TRBJ2-1	TRBD2	CASSLKLAGGDNEQFF	TGCGCCAGCAGCTTGAAGCTAGCGGGAGGGGACAATGAGCAGTTCTTC
few	TRBV18	TRBJ1-4	TRBD1	CASSPRTGVNEKLFF	TGTGCCAGCTCACCCCGAACAGGGGTTAATGAAAAACTGTTTTTT
.	TRBV10-3	TRBJ2-1	.	CAISDEGNEQFF	TGTGCCATCAGTGATGAGGGAAATGAGCAGTTCTTC
once	TRBV27	TRBJ2-7	.	CASSLAGPYEQYF	TGTGCCAGCAGTTTGGCTGGCCCCTACGAGCAGTACTTC
.	TRBV6-6	TRBJ2-7	TRBD1	CASSYSGQVYEQYF	TGTGCCAGCAGTTACTCGGGACAGGTCTACGAGCAGTACTTC
.	TRBV5-1	TRBJ2-1	TRBD2	CASSLEGREVNEQFF	TGCGCCAGCAGCTTGGAGGGGCGGGAGGTAAATGAGCAGTTCTTC
.	TRBV5-8	TRBJ2-7	TRBD2	CASSLWEGRDEQYF	TGTGCCAGCAGCTTGTGGGAGGGCCGCGACGAGCAGTACTTC
.	TRBV2	TRBJ1-5	.	CASSEAPARTYSNQPQHF	TGTGCCAGCAGTGAAGCGCCTGCCAGGACATATAGCAATCAGCCCCAGCATTTT
.	TRBV6-6	TRBJ2-1	TRBD2	CASSYGTSWQFF	TGTGCCAGCAGTTACGGGACTAGTTGGCAGTTCTTC
few	TRBV11-2	TRBJ2-1	TRBD2	CASSFVAGGPGEQFF	TGTGCCAGCAGCTTTGTCGCGGGAGGGCCTGGTGAGCAGTTCTTC
.	TRBV7-6	TRBJ2-3	.	CASSPRGGSGTSTDTQYF	TGTGCCAGCAGCCCCCGAGGAGGTAGCGGAACTAGCACAGATACGCAGTATTTT
many	TRBV27	TRBJ2-7	TRBD1	CASKPGQGFDEQYF	TGTGCCAGCAAACCGGGACAGGGTTTCGACGAGCAGTACTTC
once	TRBV28	TRBJ2-1	TRBD1	CASSFWTGNSGEQFF	TGTGCCAGCAGTTTCTGGACAGGGAACAGCGGTGAGCAGTTCTTC
.	TRBV7-2	TRBJ2-3	TRBD2	CASSLNTGLAVADTQYF	TGTGCCAGCAGCCTAAACACCGGACTAGCCGTGGCAGATACGCAGTATTTT
.	TRBV27	TRBJ2-1	TRBD2	CASSTPISGIRNEQFF	TGTGCCAGCAGTACCCCCATTAGCGGGATTCGCAATGAGCAGTTCTTC
.	TRBV18	TRBJ2-5	.	CASSPLGLANQETQYF	TGTGCCAGCTCCCCCCTGGGGCTAGCGAACCAAGAGACCCAGTACTTC
.	TRBV5-1	TRBJ2-6	.	CASSTGGSGANVLTF	TGCGCCAGCAGCACCGGGGGCTCTGGGGCCAACGTCCTGACTTTC
.	TRBV6-6	TRBJ1-2	.	CASSYVRGGYGYTF	TGTGCCAGCAGTTACGTACGTGGAGGCTATGGCTACACCTTC
.	TRBV7-2	TRBJ1-2	.	CASSLRVGRYGYTF	TGTGCCAGCAGCTTGCGTGTGGGGCGTTATGGCTACACCTTC
.	TRBV5-1	TRBJ2-1	.	CASRMVANEQFF	TGCGCCAGCAGGATGGTGGCCAATGAGCAGTTCTTC
.	TRBV15	TRBJ2-5	.	CATSSRGTEGETQYF	TGTGCCACCAGCAGTCGAGGGACTGAGGGAGAGACCCAGTACTTC
.	TRBV6-1	TRBJ1-2	.	CASTLRDTLYGYTF	TGTGCCAGCACCCTCCGGGACACCCTCTATGGCTACACCTTC
.	TRBV18	TRBJ2-6	.	CASSPKYSGANVLTF	TGTGCCAGCTCACCTAAATACTCTGGGGCCAACGTCCTGACTTTC
.	TRBV28	TRBJ1-2	.	CASSSGTNYGYTF	TGTGCCAGCAGCTCCGGGACTAACTATGGCTACACCTTC
.	TRBV11-2	TRBJ2-1	TRBD2	CASSLAGGGRDYNEQFF	TGTGCCAGCAGCTTAGCTGGGGGCGGGAGGGATTACAATGAGCAGTTCTTC
.	TRBV28	TRBJ2-1	.	CASSLSSRVEQFF	TGTGCCAGCAGTTTATCCAGCCGGGTTGAGCAGTTCTTC
.	TRBV6-6	TRBJ2-7	TRBD2	CASRLASGTYEQYF	TGTGCCAGCAGATTGGCTAGCGGGACCTACGAGCAGTACTTC
once	TRBV6-6	TRBJ2-7	.	CASSYSGSSYEQYF	TGTGCCAGCAGTTACTCGGGCAGTTCCTACGAGCAGTACTTC
.	TRBV28	TRBJ2-7	TRBD2	CASRISGWSYEQYF	TGTGCCAGCAGGATTAGCGGGTGGTCCTACGAGCAGTACTTC
.	TRBV7-2	TRBJ2-3	TRBD2	CASSFGEGDTQYF	TGTGCCAGCAGCTTCGGGGAGGGGGATACGCAGTATTTT